This entry is about one T cell receptor beta chain. This clonotype was detected many times. Its antigen is currently not known. There are no base qualities to consult, and no much larger clone falls within one base. The sequencer was an Illumina HiSeq 1500. The raw public reads went through TCRdb reprocessing: fastp at Q25, MiXCR clone calling, in-frame beta chains kept. Each entry is one CDR3 protein sequence, shown with its most common DNA and genes. The sample yields about 920,000 distinct CDR3 sequences; around 30% were counted once. The ten largest make up 11% to 15% of the sample. The sample belongs to a study of T cell repertoires in cytomegalovirus infection (dated by TCRdb to the late 2010s). The study in broad terms: Recently identified HLA-C-restricted CMV epitopes, whose presentation resists viral immunomodulation, were targeted by peptide stimulations together with well-studied HLA-B-restricted epitopes. Donor HLA type was relevant to the analysis, because carriage of CMV infection together with the matching HLA type was indicated by public TCR beta signatures. General study outcomes and caveats: The ex vivo response was dominated by HLA-C-restricted CMV-specific TCR beta clonotypes, which also provided the single most frequent clonotype in two of eight donors. Cumulative frequency of public TCR beta family members discriminated carriers of CMV infection plus the relevant HLA type in this cohort and an independent approximately 370-donor cohort.

From the cysteine up to the phenylalanine, the CDR3 has a length of 16 residues. The retained sequence is limited to the CDR3, 48 bases, with the frame set at the first base. The germline V gene gives CDR1 as SGHVS and CDR2 as FNYEAQ. Clipping removes 5 bases from V and 5 bases from J, with 12 as the unmatched junction base count. The label giving this sample's treatment or condition can be read as: in vitro stimulation with specific CMV peptide epitopes to enrich CMV-specific T cells. The input for sequencing was cultured CD8+ T cells from PBMCs, taken from culture after CMV antigen stimulation. This receptor was obtained from a human donor in good health (CMV status not recorded). Some clones in this sample may be carry-over from other donors' samples. The V gene is TRBV7-6 and the J gene is TRBJ1-2, and 9 bases in between align with TRBD1. The nucleotide sequence reads TGTGCCAGCAGCCCTGGGACAGGGTCATGGTGGTATGGCTACACCTTC. This translates into CASSPGTGSWWYGYTF. The full variable domain, with segments outside the CDR3 supplied by the reference TRBV7-6 and TRBJ1-2 proteins, appears as GAGVSQSPRYKVTKRGQDVALRCDPISGHVSLYWYRQALGQGPEFLTYFNYEAQQDKSGLPNDRFSAERPEGSISTLTIQRTEQRDSAMYRCASSPGTGSWWYGYTFGSGTRLTVV.